Given below is one T cell receptor (beta chain) in context. The data stem from a study of blood T cell repertoires in COVID-19. As for the study in general: Sites in the United States, Italy and Spain provided acute and convalescent COVID-19 samples.

Authors' analysis steps: For nucleated cells, counts were estimated from reference gene primer amplification. Produced via immunoSEQ multiplex PCR; TCRdb's table is partial and in-frame only. D and trimming come from the DNA, and the V and J calls and clone size come from that table. The table has 300,000 to 400,000 clones, approximately 86% seen once. Looked up from germline, CDR1 is SGHTA and CDR2 is FQGNSA. V dropped 1 base and J dropped 4 bases, with 11 bases sitting between them. This CDR3 is 14 amino acids long. The receptor comes from a human donor in a cohort sampled during active COVID-19. Source material: peripheral blood. The chain uses TRBV7-2 and TRBJ2-7, with unresolved D. The CDR3 coding sequence is TGTGCCAGCAGCTTAGGGCCGCCTAGTTACGAGCAGTACTTC. It translates to CASSLGPPSYEQYF.